This T cell receptor (beta chain) is drawn from a study of prognosis after radiotherapy for stage I lung cancer. Study results and limitations: In the expanded TCR clones, tumor specificity was not determined.

Details on this clonotype: Antigen specificity is unknown.

The CDR3 is 14 residues long. Per the germline V gene, CDR1 is DFQATT and CDR2 is SNEGSKA (reference sequence). The V and J ends lost 6 bases and 3 bases respectively, with 16 bases between them. By two-round multiplex PCR, the TCR beta CDR3 was amplified from genomic DNA. Primers targeting each individual TRBV and TRBJ gene were applied in first-round PCR. TCRdb processed the multiplex PCR reads anew with MiXCR; each CDR3 protein has one entry. The sample consists of 27,000 or so distinct CDR3 sequences, roughly 41% of them appearing once. The origin of this receptor is a donor aged 50 or older with non-small cell lung cancer. The sample was PBMCs, taken before or after stereotactic body radiation therapy (not recorded which). V gene TRBV20-1 combines with J gene TRBJ2-3; a possible D gene is TRBD2 (6 bases). The CDR3: CSAPRGGETDTQYF. In DNA form, the CDR3 reads TGCAGTGCCCCGCGCGGAGGGGAGACAGATACGCAGTATTTT.